Included here is one TCR beta chain sequence, with context. Its antigen is undetermined. The source of the sample is a study of post-analysis software for immune sequencing data. Background on the study: Multiple sclerosis in the patients followed relapsing-remitting, secondary progressive and progressive-relapsing courses.

Prepared libraries of TCR beta cDNA carried unique molecular identifiers. TCRdb re-derived calls from the PCR reads in MiXCR, one entry per CDR3 protein. Of approximately 690,000 distinct CDR3 sequences detected, approximately 60% appear once; the ten largest clones hold about 10%. The CDR3 is 15 amino acids. V was clipped by 6 bases and J by 6 bases; unmatched bases: 11. Study results and limitations: Four to six TRBV segments appeared more often in patients than in controls, and TRBV5-6, TRBV5-1 and TRBV20-1 were among these.

The material sequenced was blood. The clonotype was recovered from a girl aged 2-10 years with multiple sclerosis. The chain combines TRBV12-3 or TRBV12-4 with TRBJ2-3; 8 nucleotides align to TRBD2. The CDR3 loop reads CASRPGLVTHDTQYF. The CDR3 bases are TGTGCCAGCAGGCCGGGACTAGTGACCCACGATACGCAGTATTTT.